What follows are 18 T cell receptor beta chains derived from one specimen sequenced in a study of blood T cell repertoires in COVID-19. TCRdb keeps only in-frame clones here, not all; method: immunoSEQ multiplex PCR. The table records roughly 110,000 clones, 75% to 85% of them present only once. Sequenced material: peripheral blood. Receptors originate from a man aged 80 or over with COVID-19, enrolled during active disease.

V and J are TRBV9 and TRBJ2-3; 8 nucleotides match TRBD2. This CDR3 has 20 amino acids. Trimming cost V 2 bases and J 0 bases; bases outside gene matches: 17. Per the germline V gene, CDR1 is SGDLS and CDR2 is YYNGEE. In DNA form, the CDR3 reads TGTGCCAGCAGCGTTACAGGGAAGGGAGCGGGAGCCTCTAGCACAGATACGCAGTATTTT. The encoded protein is CASSVTGKGAGASSTDTQYF.

The chain carries TRBV24-1 and TRBJ2-3; D gene unclear. Per the germline V gene, CDR1 is KGHDR and CDR2 is SFDVKD. The CDR3 consists of 11 residues. V dropped 6 bases and J dropped 4 bases, with 4 bases sitting between them. The CDR3 sequence: CATSQSDTQYF. The CDR3 nucleotides are TGTGCCACCAGTCAATCAGATACGCAGTATTTT.

This chain links TRBV28 with TRBJ1-4, with D possibly TRBD1 on 5 matching bases. The CDR3 has 15 amino acids. The V end lost 5 bases, the J end lost 7 bases, and 17 bases lay between the germline ends. CDR1 and CDR2 (germline): MDHEN, SYDVKM. CDR3 DNA sequence: TGTGCCAGCAGTCGCCCCCCGGGGGTGGGTGAAAAACTGTTTTTT. This gives the protein CASSRPPGVGEKLFF.

In DNA form, the CDR3 reads TGTGCCAGCAGCTTACGACCGACTAGCGGGAGGGAGACCCAGTACTTC. Translating it yields CASSLRPTSGRETQYF. V gene TRBV7-2 combines with J gene TRBJ2-5, with TRBD2 matching 13 bases. Looked up from germline, CDR1 is SGHTA and CDR2 is FQGNSA. This CDR3 contains 16 residues. V was clipped by 2 bases and J by 5 bases; unmatched bases: 5.

The gene calls are TRBV18 and TRBJ1-1; 7 bases are a match to TRBD1. The junction had 3 bases not matched to a gene; V was cut back by 2 bases and J by 3 bases. This CDR3 is built from 14 residues. Germline V gene data show CDR1 as KGHSH and CDR2 as LQKENI. Written as DNA, the CDR3 is TGTGCCAGCTCACCATCAGGGGGAGACACTGAAGCTTTCTTT. Encoded protein: CASSPSGGDTEAFF.

This chain joins TRBV29-1 and TRBJ2-7; perhaps TRBD2 as D (6 bases). This CDR3 has 14 residues. V gave up 1 base and J gave up 3 bases, with 13 bases separating them. The germline V gene has CDR1 SQVTM and CDR2 ANQGSEA. As DNA, the CDR3 is TGCAGCGTTGAAGGTCGGGAGACTGGCTACGAGCAGTACTTC. This gives the protein CSVEGRETGYEQYF.

The chain employs TRBV21-1 and TRBJ1-2. TRBV21-1 is reported as a pseudogene. The CDR3 is 15 residues long. Here the CDR3 DNA reads TGTGCCAGCACCCGGAGCGGACTGCCCTATCAAGGCTACACCTTC. This codes for CASTRSGLPYQGYTF.

Only a few counts were recorded for this clone. This chain links TRBV18 with TRBJ1-3, with TRBD1 identical over 7 bases. V lost 4 bases, J lost 4 bases, and 4 bases stayed unmatched. The CDR3 covers 14 residues. Germline V gives CDR1 KGHSH, CDR2 LQKENI. The chain's CDR3 is CASSLNRGGNTIYF. The CDR3 region has the DNA TGTGCCAGCTCACTGAACAGGGGAGGAAACACCATATATTTT.

This rearrangement joins TRBV19 to TRBJ2-7; tentatively, D is TRBD1 (6 bases). The germline CDR1 and CDR2 sequences are LNHDA and SQIVND (reference sequence). This CDR3 has 12 amino acids. The V gene lost 1 base and the J gene lost 6 bases, with 7 bases spanning the gap. The CDR3 loop reads CASSIGRGEQYF. DNA of the CDR3: TGTGCCAGTAGTATAGGCAGGGGCGAGCAGTACTTC. Drawing the rest from reference TRBV19 and TRBJ2-7, the complete variable domain is DGGITQSPKYLFRKEGQNVTLSCEQNLNHDAMYWYRQDPGQGLRLIYYSQIVNDFQKGDIAEGYSVSREKKESFPLTVTSAQKNPTAFYLCASSIGRGEQYFGPGTRLTVT.

This clone has just one count. The chain combines TRBV24-1 with TRBJ2-7, with TRBD2 matching over 8 bases. The CDR3 spans 13 residues. V trimming: 6 bases; J trimming: 5 bases; junction bases outside the gene matches: 5. Per germline, CDR1 KGHDR and CDR2 SFDVKD. CDR3 amino acids: CATSKSGGDEQYF. The CDR3, as DNA: TGTGCCACCAGTAAGTCGGGAGGGGACGAGCAGTACTTC.

V usage is TRBV19 and J usage is TRBJ2-5; D remains ambiguous. Per germline, CDR1 LNHDA and CDR2 SQIVND (reference sequence). This CDR3 has 13 amino acids. V was clipped by 3 bases and J by 9 bases, with 14 bases between them. CDR3 bases: TGTGCCAGTAGTATTGCTAGTTTTTCGGCCCAGTACTTC. Protein: CASSIASFSAQYF.

This chain links TRBV5-4 with TRBJ2-7; possible D gene TRBD1, 7 bases. The CDR3 extends over 15 amino acids. V gave up 1 base and J gave up 5 bases, with 16 bases separating them. Germline V gene data show CDR1 as SGHNT and CDR2 as YYREEE (reference sequence). CDR3 coding DNA: TGTGCCAGCAGCTTGCCAGGGGGGAGGAACGACGAGCAGTACTTC. It encodes CASSLPGGRNDEQYF.

The chain has TRBV7-9 and TRBJ2-5; D is undetermined. This CDR3 has 15 amino acids. From germline, CDR1 is SEHNR and CDR2 FQNEAQ (reference sequence). Trimming removed 0 bases from V and 5 bases from J, with 13 bases in between. The CDR3 bases are TGTGCCAGCAGCTTAGCCTCCCTAGAATCGGAGACCCAGTACTTC. It specifies CASSLASLESETQYF. The variable domain in full, with the rest retrieved from reference TRBV7-9 and TRBJ2-5, is DTGVSQNPRHKITKRGQNVTFRCDPISEHNRLYWYRQTLGQGPEFLTYFQNEAQLEKSRLLSDRFSAERPKGSFSTLEIQRTEQGDSAMYLCASSLASLESETQYFGPGTRLLVL.

The genes are TRBV5-6 and TRBJ2-1; possibly TRBD1 for D (6 bases). The germline V gene encodes CDR1 SGHDT and CDR2 YYEEEE. V was clipped by 0 bases and J by 1 base, with 11 bases between them. The CDR3 spans 16 residues. The CDR3 nucleotides are TGTGCCAGCAGCTTGGAGGGGGACCCATCCTACAATGAGCAGTTCTTC. It specifies CASSLEGDPSYNEQFF.

The chain combines TRBV19 with TRBJ2-5, with D maybe TRBD1 (5 bases). Germline loops: CDR1 LNHDA, CDR2 SQIVND (reference sequence). The CDR3 extends over 13 amino acids. V was shortened by 8 bases and J by 1 base, with 11 bases between the two germline ends. CDR3 protein: CASGTRAQETQYF. In DNA form, the CDR3 reads TGTGCCAGTGGTACCAGGGCCCAAGAGACCCAGTACTTC.

The V and J genes are TRBV6-5 and TRBJ2-5; D gene uncertain. Germline V gene lookup returns CDR1 MNHEY and CDR2 SVGAGI. The CDR3 consists of 13 residues. Deletions cut 6 bases from V and 4 bases from J, with 12 bases between. The CDR3 sequence is CASRRADRETQYF. For the CDR3, the DNA is TGTGCCAGCAGGCGAGCCGATCGAGAGACCCAGTACTTC.

This clone was seen a few times. The rearrangement links TRBV3-1 (or the pseudogene TRBV3-2) to TRBJ2-7; D ambiguous. This CDR3 spans 15 amino acids. Germline CDR1 and CDR2: LGHDT and YNNKEL (reference sequence). Trimming took off 1 base at V and 4 bases at J, with 14 bases between the two ends. The CDR3 loop is CASSQGVPSLYEQYF. The CDR3 bases are TGTGCCAGCAGCCAAGGGGTCCCCTCACTATACGAGCAGTACTTC.

This clone has a single count. The chain employs TRBV9 and TRBJ2-3; 9 bases are a match to TRBD2. The J segment lost 4 bases and the V segment lost 4 bases, leaving 4 bases of the junction unmatched. Germline CDR1 is SGDLS and CDR2 is YYNGEE. The CDR3 is 14 amino acids. This CDR3 is CASSPWTSADTQYF. CDR3 DNA: TGTGCCAGCAGCCCTTGGACTAGCGCAGATACGCAGTATTTT.